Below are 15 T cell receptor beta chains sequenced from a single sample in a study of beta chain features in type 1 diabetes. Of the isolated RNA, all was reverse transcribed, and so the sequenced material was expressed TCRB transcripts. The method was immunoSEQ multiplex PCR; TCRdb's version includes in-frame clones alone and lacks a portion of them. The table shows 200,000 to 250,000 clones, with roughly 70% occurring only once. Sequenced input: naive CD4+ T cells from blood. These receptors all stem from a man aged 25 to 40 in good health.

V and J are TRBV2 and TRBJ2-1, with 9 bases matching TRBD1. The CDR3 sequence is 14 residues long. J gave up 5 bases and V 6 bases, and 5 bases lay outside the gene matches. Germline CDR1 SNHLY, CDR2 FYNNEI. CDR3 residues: CASRGDRAHNEQFF. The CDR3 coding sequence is TGTGCCAGCAGGGGGGACAGGGCCCACAATGAGCAGTTCTTC.

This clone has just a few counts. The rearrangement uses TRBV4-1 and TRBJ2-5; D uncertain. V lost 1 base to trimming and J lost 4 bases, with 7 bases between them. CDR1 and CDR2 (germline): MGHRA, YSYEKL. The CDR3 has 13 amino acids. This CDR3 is CASSQVTRETQYF. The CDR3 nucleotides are TGCGCCAGCAGCCAAGTAACAAGAGAGACCCAGTACTTC.

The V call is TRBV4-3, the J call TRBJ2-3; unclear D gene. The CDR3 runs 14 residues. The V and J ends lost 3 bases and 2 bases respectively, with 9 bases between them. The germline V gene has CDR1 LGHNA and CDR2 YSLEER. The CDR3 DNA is TGCGCCAGCAGCCAGGATGGCAACACAGATACGCAGTATTTT. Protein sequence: CASSQDGNTDTQYF.

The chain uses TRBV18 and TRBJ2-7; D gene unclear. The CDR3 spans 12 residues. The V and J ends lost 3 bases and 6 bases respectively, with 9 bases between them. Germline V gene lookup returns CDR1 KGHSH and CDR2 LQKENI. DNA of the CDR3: TGTGCCAGCTCACCGGGTATTACCGAGCAGTACTTC. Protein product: CASSPGITEQYF.

CDR3 nucleotide sequence: TGTGCCTGGGCCTCCTACAATGAGCAGTTCTTC. This gives the protein CAWASYNEQFF. V gene TRBV30 combines with J gene TRBJ2-1; D is unclear. V shed 5 bases and J shed 0 bases, with 2 bases lying between them. Germline V gene lookup returns CDR1 GTSNPN and CDR2 SVGIG (reference sequence). This CDR3 spans 11 amino acids.

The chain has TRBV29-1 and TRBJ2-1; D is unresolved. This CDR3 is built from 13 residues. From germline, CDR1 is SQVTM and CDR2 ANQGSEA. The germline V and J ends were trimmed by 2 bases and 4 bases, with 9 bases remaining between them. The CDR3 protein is CSVERHVYNEQFF. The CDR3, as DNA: TGCAGCGTTGAAAGACACGTTTACAATGAGCAGTTCTTC.

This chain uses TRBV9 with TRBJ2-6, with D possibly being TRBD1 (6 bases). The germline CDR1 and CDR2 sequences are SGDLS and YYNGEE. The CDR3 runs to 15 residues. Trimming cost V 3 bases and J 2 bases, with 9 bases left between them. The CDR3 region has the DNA TGTGCCAGCAGCGCACAGGGCGCTGGGGCCAACGTCCTGACTTTC. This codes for CASSAQGAGANVLTF.

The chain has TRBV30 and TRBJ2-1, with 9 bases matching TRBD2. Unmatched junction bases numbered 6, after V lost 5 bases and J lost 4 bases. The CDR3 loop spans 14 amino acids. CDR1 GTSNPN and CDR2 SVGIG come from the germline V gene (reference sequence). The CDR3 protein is CAWVSGRSYNEQFF. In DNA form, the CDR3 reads TGTGCCTGGGTTAGCGGGAGATCGTACAATGAGCAGTTCTTC.

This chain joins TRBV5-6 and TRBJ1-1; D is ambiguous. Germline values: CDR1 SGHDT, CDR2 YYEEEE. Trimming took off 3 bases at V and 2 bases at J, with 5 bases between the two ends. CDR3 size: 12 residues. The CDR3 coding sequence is TGTGCCAGCAGCTCGGTCAACACTGAAGCTTTCTTT. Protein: CASSSVNTEAFF.

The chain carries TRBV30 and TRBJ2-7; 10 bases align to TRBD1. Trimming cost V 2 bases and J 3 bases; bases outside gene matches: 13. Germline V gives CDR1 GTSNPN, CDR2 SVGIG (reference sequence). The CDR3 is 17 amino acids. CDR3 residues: CAWSRLLSGTGDYEQYF. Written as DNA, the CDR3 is TGTGCCTGGAGTCGACTTCTCTCCGGGACAGGGGACTACGAGCAGTACTTC.

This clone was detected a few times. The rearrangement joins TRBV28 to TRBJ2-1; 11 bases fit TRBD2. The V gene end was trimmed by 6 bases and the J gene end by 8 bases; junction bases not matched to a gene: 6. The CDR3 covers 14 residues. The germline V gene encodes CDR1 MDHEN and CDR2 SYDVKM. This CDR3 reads CASRGTSGYDEQFF. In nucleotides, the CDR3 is TGTGCCAGCAGAGGGACTAGCGGCTATGATGAGCAGTTCTTC.

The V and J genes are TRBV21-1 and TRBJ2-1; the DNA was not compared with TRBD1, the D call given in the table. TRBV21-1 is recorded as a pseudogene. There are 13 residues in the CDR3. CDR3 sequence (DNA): TGTGCCAGCAGCACTGACATATACAATGAGCAGTTCTTC. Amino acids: CASSTDIYNEQFF.

The CDR3 loop reads CASSLGTSGSVHTQYF. The DNA of the CDR3 is TGTGCCAGCAGCTTAGGGACTAGCGGGAGTGTGCATACGCAGTATTTT. The rearrangement uses TRBV11-2 and TRBJ2-3; the match to TRBD2 covers 13 bases. From germline, CDR1 is SGHAT and CDR2 FQNNGV. V shed 1 base, J shed 7 bases, and the junction held 5 bases outside the gene matches. The CDR3 spans 16 residues.

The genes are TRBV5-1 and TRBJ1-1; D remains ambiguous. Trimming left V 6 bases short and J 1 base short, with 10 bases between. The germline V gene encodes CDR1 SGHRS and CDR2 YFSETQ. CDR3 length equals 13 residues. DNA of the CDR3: TGCGCCAGCACCCCCTCAGGGAACACTGAAGCTTTCTTT. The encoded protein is CASTPSGNTEAFF.

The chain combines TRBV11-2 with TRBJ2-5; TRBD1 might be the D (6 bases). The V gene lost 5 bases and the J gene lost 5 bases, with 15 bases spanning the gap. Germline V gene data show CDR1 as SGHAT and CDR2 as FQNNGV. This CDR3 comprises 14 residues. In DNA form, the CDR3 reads TGTGCCAGCAGCCCCAGGGGTAGGACGGAGACCCAGTACTTC. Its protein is CASSPRGRTETQYF.